This T cell receptor beta chain was sequenced for a study of T cells in tuberculosis. Study observations and caveats: Smaller alpha distances in active tuberculosis partly reflected shorter CDR3-alpha lengths.

On average about 100,000 T cells per donor were immunosequenced. Germline values: CDR1 SGHTA, CDR2 FQGNSA. The ends were cut back, 1 base at V and 3 bases at J, with 8 bases in the middle. The CDR3 is made up of 14 amino acids. To note about this clone: Its antigen remains unidentified.

Profiling relied on immunoSEQ multiplex PCR, and the TCRdb table lists in-frame clones only, not all of them. Among some 34,000 clones listed, 97% were seen once. The sequencing input was PBMCs. This sequence originates from a donor aged 10 to 29 with latent tuberculosis or without tuberculosis infection. This chain links TRBV7-2 with TRBJ2-3; possibly TRBD2 for D (5 bases). CDR3 in DNA: TGTGCCAGCAGCTTAGTACCGGGGACAGATACGCAGTATTTT. Amino acid sequence: CASSLVPGTDTQYF.